The T cell receptor (beta chain) under discussion was sequenced for a study of cytomegalovirus exposure and HLA in healthy donors. Overall study: In an early release, HLA-typed donors contributed about 80 million unique TCR sequences.

Primers for the PCR totalled 60 Vbeta and 13 Jbeta. Sequencing used immunoSEQ multiplex PCR; TCRdb keeps in-frame clones, though not all of them. The sample has 150,000 to 250,000 clones. Germline V lookup: CDR1 MDHEN, CDR2 SYDVKM. Germline trimming cut 3 bases from V and 7 bases from J; bases unmatched to any gene: 5. The CDR3 has 15 amino acids. Material: PBMCs. The chain joins TRBV28 to TRBJ1-4; 10 positions match TRBD1. The origin of this receptor is a boy younger than 18 in good health and CMV-seronegative. The CDR3 DNA is TGTGCCAGCAGTTTGACAGGGGGCGCTCGTGAAAAACTGTTTTTT. The encoded protein is CASSLTGGAREKLFF.